This TCR beta chain was documented in a study of blood T cell repertoires in COVID-19. At the level of the study: The origin of the acute and convalescent COVID-19 samples was the United States, Italy and Spain.

This clone was counted between two and nine times. Patients of the Seattle cohort, enrolled during active infection, were followed longitudinally. As handled by the study authors: Amplification of reference gene primers provided the estimated nucleated cell counts. Generated by immunoSEQ multiplex PCR, the TCRdb table keeps only in-frame clones and is missing some. D and trimming were read from the DNA, whereas the V and J calls and clone size are those reported in that table. Here the sample spans 200,000 or so clones, around 84% being singletons. This CDR3 is 15 amino acids long. Trimming removed 2 bases at V and 2 bases at J, with 12 bases between. Germline CDR1 MNHEY, CDR2 SVGAGI.

The sequence was obtained from a woman aged 80 or older with COVID-19, enrolled during active disease. The sample consisted of peripheral blood. The V call is TRBV6-5, the J call TRBJ2-5; D is perhaps TRBD1 (6 bases). The chain's CDR3 is CASSYSQGRQETQYF. The CDR3 nucleotides are TGTGCCAGCAGTTACAGTCAGGGGCGACAAGAGACCCAGTACTTC.